Below are 8 T cell receptor beta chains sequenced from a single sample in a study of PD-1 blockade in classical Hodgkin lymphoma. This table comes from immunoSEQ multiplex PCR, and its TCRdb copy is limited to in-frame clones, with some not included. The sample yields about 13,000 clones, just under 80% seen once. After autologous stem cell transplantation all patients relapsed, and prior brentuximab vedotin exposure differed between cohorts. This specimen was peripheral blood mononuclear cells (PBMCs), taken at baseline. These receptor sequences come from a human donor with classical Hodgkin lymphoma.

The chain joins TRBV6-5 to TRBJ2-2, with TRBD1 matching 8 bases. CDR1 MNHEY and CDR2 SVGAGI come from the germline V gene. The junction had 8 bases not matched to a gene; V was cut back by 6 bases and J by 5 bases. CDR3 length equals 15 residues. The CDR3 bases are TGTGCCAGCAGAAGACAGGGGATGGGTACCGGGGAGCTGTTTTTT. Its translation is CASRRQGMGTGELFF.

This clone has only a few counts. The J gene is TRBJ2-3, the V gene TRBV18; 14 bases are shared with TRBD2. The CDR3 length is 16 residues. Germline-derived CDR1 and CDR2 are KGHSH and LQKENI. After removal of 0 bases from V and 6 bases from J, the junction contained 2 bases not matched to a gene. This CDR3 reads CASSPPGLAGVDTQYF. The DNA of the CDR3 is TGTGCCAGCTCACCACCGGGACTAGCGGGGGTGGATACGCAGTATTTT.

The V call is TRBV6-6, the J call TRBJ2-7; 8 nucleotides align to TRBD2. This CDR3 contains 12 residues. CDR1 MNHNY and CDR2 SVGAGI come from the germline V gene (reference sequence). V lost 6 bases, J lost 3 bases, and 1 base stayed unmatched. The CDR3 DNA follows: TGTGCCAGCAGCGGGGGGGACTACGAGCAGTACTTC. It is translated as CASSGGDYEQYF.

In this sample, this clone turned up once. The CDR3 sequence is CATRAGDGTDTQYF. The CDR3 bases are TGTGCCACCCGAGCGGGGGATGGCACAGATACGCAGTATTTT. V is TRBV19 and J is TRBJ2-3; 8 bases match TRBD2. V shed 10 bases, J shed 1 base, and the junction held 7 bases outside the gene matches. This CDR3 contains 14 residues. Germline V gene data show CDR1 as LNHDA and CDR2 as SQIVND (reference sequence). The variable domain in full, with the rest retrieved from reference TRBV19 and TRBJ2-3, is DGGITQSPKYLFRKEGQNVTLSCEQNLNHDAMYWYRQDPGQGLRLIYYSQIVNDFQKGDIAEGYSVSREKKESFPLTVTSAQKNPTAFYLCATRAGDGTDTQYFGPGTRLTVL.

CDR3 in amino acids: CASSGAVRGYTF. CDR3 nucleotide sequence: TGTGCCAGCAGCGGGGCGGTGAGAGGCTACACCTTC. J is TRBJ1-2 and V is TRBV7-9; TRBD1 is a possible D gene (5 bases). Trimming removed 5 bases at V and 8 bases at J, with 12 bases between. This CDR3 has 12 amino acids. Germline values: CDR1 SEHNR, CDR2 FQNEAQ (reference sequence).

This rearrangement joins TRBV4-1 to TRBJ2-3, with 8 bases lining up with TRBD2. Trimming cost V 4 bases and J 5 bases; bases outside gene matches: 11. The CDR3 is 16 amino acids. The germline V gene encodes CDR1 MGHRA and CDR2 YSYEKL. The CDR3 is CASSRIIGLAIDTQYF. The CDR3 DNA is TGCGCCAGCAGCCGGATTATTGGACTAGCAATAGATACGCAGTATTTT.

The chain employs TRBV5-1 and TRBJ2-6, with a possible D match to TRBD1 (5 bases). Germline-derived CDR1 and CDR2 are SGHRS and YFSETQ. Trimming stripped 0 bases from V and 0 bases from J, with 7 bases between. The CDR3 has 16 amino acids. CDR3 in DNA: TGCGCCAGCAGCTTGGGACAGCCCTCTGGGGCCAACGTCCTGACTTTC. Its protein product is CASSLGQPSGANVLTF.

Here the CDR3 reads CASSLLVANNQPQHF. For the CDR3, the DNA is TGTGCCAGCAGTTTACTGGTCGCCAACAATCAGCCCCAGCATTTT. The genes are TRBV28 and TRBJ1-5; D is uncertain. This CDR3 is 15 amino acids long. V was cut by 2 bases and J by 3 bases, with 11 bases left in between. Germline V gene sequence: CDR1 MDHEN, CDR2 SYDVKM.